What follows are 20 T cell receptor beta chains derived from one specimen sequenced in a study of cytomegalovirus exposure and HLA in healthy donors. Clones were sequenced by immunoSEQ multiplex PCR, and TCRdb holds only the in-frame ones, with some missing. The table lists roughly 100,000 clones, about 87% of them singletons, with more than 1.5% in the top ten. The sequenced sample consisted of PBMCs. These receptors all come from a woman aged 18-29 years in good health and CMV-seropositive.

Points on this clone: Within the sample, other DNA sequences also encode this same CDR3. V and J are TRBV28 and TRBJ2-5; no reliable D call. Germline values: CDR1 MDHEN, CDR2 SYDVKM. This CDR3 spans 12 amino acids. Between the trimmed V and J ends, which lost 1 base and 5 bases, there was a span of 5 bases. The CDR3 nucleotides read TGTGCCAGCAGTTTATCCAGGGAGACCCAGTACTTC. This encodes CASSLSRETQYF.

The rearrangement joins TRBV7-8 to TRBJ1-2; TRBD1 agrees at 8 bases. V was clipped by 5 bases and J by 6 bases; unmatched bases: 8. Germline CDR1 and CDR2: SGHVS and FQNEAQ. The CDR3 has 14 amino acids. The CDR3 sequence is CASSTDRGNNGYTF. DNA of the CDR3: TGTGCCAGCAGCACCGACAGGGGAAATAATGGCTACACCTTC.

The V gene is TRBV18, the J gene TRBJ2-3; 7 bases align to TRBD1. Germline V gene data show CDR1 as KGHSH and CDR2 as LQKENI. The CDR3 covers 16 residues. The V and J ends lost 6 bases and 0 bases, in that order; junction bases with no gene match: 9. For the CDR3, the DNA is TGTGCCAGCTCGCTCGGGACAGCAACTAGCACAGATACGCAGTATTTT. It codes for CASSLGTATSTDTQYF.

This chain joins TRBV10-3 and TRBJ1-1, with D perhaps TRBD1 (6 bases). From germline, CDR1 is ENHRY and CDR2 SYGVKD. CDR3 length: 15 residues. The germline V and J ends were trimmed by 10 bases and 1 base, with 19 bases remaining between them. The chain's CDR3 is CATIPLGQTNTEAFF. In DNA form, the CDR3 reads TGTGCCACCATTCCCCTAGGACAGACGAACACTGAAGCTTTCTTT.

This clone has just one count. This chain uses TRBV9 with TRBJ2-1; TRBD2 matches 9 bases. The germline V gene has CDR1 SGDLS and CDR2 YYNGEE. The length of the CDR3 is 16 residues. Trimming at V came to 0 bases and at J to 3 bases, leaving 4 bases not matched to a gene. Written as DNA, the CDR3 is TGTGCCAGCAGCGTAGAAGCGGGGGGTGACTACAATGAGCAGTTCTTC. Translation gives CASSVEAGGDYNEQFF.

This clone occurred a few times. The chain joins TRBV28 to TRBJ1-5; D unclear. Trimming cost V 4 bases and J 2 bases, with 3 bases left between them. The germline V gene encodes CDR1 MDHEN and CDR2 SYDVKM. The CDR3 runs to 12 residues. CDR3 amino acids: CASSSGNQPQHF. The CDR3 DNA reads TGTGCCAGCAGTTCGGGCAATCAGCCCCAGCATTTT.

The V and J genes are TRBV6-6 and TRBJ1-2, with D possibly TRBD1 on 5 matching bases. With 8 bases removed from V and 0 bases from J, the gap between germline ends came to 10 bases. Per the germline V gene, CDR1 is MNHNY and CDR2 is SVGAGI (reference sequence). CDR3 length: 13 amino acids. The CDR3 here is CASDSTANYGYTF. For the CDR3, the DNA is TGTGCCAGCGACTCGACAGCTAACTATGGCTACACCTTC.

The chain uses TRBV2 and TRBJ2-5; 10 nucleotides match TRBD2. This CDR3 is 16 amino acids long. V gave up 3 bases and J gave up 1 base; unmatched junction bases: 5. Germline V CDR1 and CDR2: SNHLY, FYNNEI. The CDR3 reads CASSEPSGSPQETQYF. In DNA, the CDR3 is TGTGCCAGCAGTGAGCCTAGCGGGAGCCCCCAAGAGACCCAGTACTTC.

The rearrangement uses TRBV5-4 and TRBJ2-3, with 8 bases fitting TRBD1. The V and J ends lost 0 bases and 0 bases, in that order; junction bases with no gene match: 3. The CDR3 extends over 16 amino acids. Germline CDR1 is SGHNT and CDR2 is YYREEE (reference sequence). The CDR3 loop reads CASSLATGASTDTQYF. In DNA form, the CDR3 reads TGTGCCAGCAGCTTGGCGACAGGGGCCAGCACAGATACGCAGTATTTT. Full variable domain (outside the CDR3, taken from reference TRBV5-4 and TRBJ2-3): ETGVTQSPTHLIKTRGQQVTLRCSSQSGHNTVSWYQQALGQGPQFIFQYYREEENGRGNFPPRFSGLQFPNYSSELNVNALELDDSALYLCASSLATGASTDTQYFGPGTRLTVL.

This clone has only one observation. This rearrangement joins TRBV19 to TRBJ1-3, with TRBD1 matching 8 bases. Germline V lookup: CDR1 LNHDA, CDR2 SQIVND (reference sequence). Trimming took 4 bases from V and 4 from J; bases not matched to a gene: 9. The CDR3 is made up of 16 amino acids. In DNA form, the CDR3 reads TGTGCCAGTAGTAGACAGGGGAGGTCTGCGGGAAACACCATATATTTT. It yields the protein CASSRQGRSAGNTIYF. Looking up the rest from reference TRBV19 and TRBJ1-3 gives the full variable domain: DGGITQSPKYLFRKEGQNVTLSCEQNLNHDAMYWYRQDPGQGLRLIYYSQIVNDFQKGDIAEGYSVSREKKESFPLTVTSAQKNPTAFYLCASSRQGRSAGNTIYFGEGSWLTVV.

The chain couples TRBV11-3 to TRBJ2-3, with TRBD1 identical over 8 bases. The CDR3 sequence is 14 residues long. CDR1 and CDR2 from the germline V gene are SGHNT and YENEEA. V lost 4 bases, J lost 4 bases, and 4 bases stayed unmatched. CDR3 DNA sequence: TGTGCCAGCAGCTCCGACAGGGGCCCAGATACGCAGTATTTT. Its translation is CASSSDRGPDTQYF.

J is TRBJ1-1 and V is TRBV20-1, with D perhaps matching TRBD1 (6 bases). This CDR3 has 11 amino acids. Germline V gene lookup returns CDR1 DFQATT and CDR2 SNEGSKA (reference sequence). Trimming took 6 bases from V and 10 from J, leaving 15 bases between them. For the CDR3, the DNA is TGCAGTGCCAGCAGGGGACGGAGAGCTTTCTTT. Encoded protein: CSASRGRRAFF.

This rearrangement joins TRBV6-5 to TRBJ2-1; 8 nucleotides align to TRBD2. The CDR3 has 13 amino acids. CDR1 and CDR2 (germline): MNHEY, SVGAGI. The J segment lost 7 bases and the V segment lost 7 bases, leaving 6 bases of the junction unmatched. The CDR3 here is CASNPSGHNEQFF. The CDR3, as DNA: TGTGCCAGCAACCCTAGCGGGCATAATGAGCAGTTCTTC.

The J gene is TRBJ1-5, the V gene TRBV28; no clear D gene. Trimming stripped 3 bases from V and 0 bases from J, with 9 bases between. Looked up from germline, CDR1 is MDHEN and CDR2 is SYDVKM. This CDR3 is built from 15 residues. For the CDR3, the DNA is TGTGCCAGCAGTTTCTTGGCAGATAGCAATCAGCCCCAGCATTTT. It specifies CASSFLADSNQPQHF.

The J gene is TRBJ2-5, the V gene TRBV4-1; 8 positions agree with TRBD2. The CDR3 totals 16 residues. The germline V gene encodes CDR1 MGHRA and CDR2 YSYEKL. The trim removed 1 base at V and 2 bases at J, leaving 6 bases unmatched. This CDR3 is CASSQGSGGSQETQYF. The CDR3 bases are TGCGCCAGCAGCCAAGGGAGCGGGGGTTCTCAAGAGACCCAGTACTTC.

This chain joins TRBV7-2 and TRBJ1-1; TRBD1 might be the D (6 bases). Trimming pared 5 bases from V and 2 bases from J, leaving 9 bases between. The V gene's germline CDR1 is SGHTA and CDR2 FQGNSA. The CDR3 sequence is 13 residues long. The CDR3 region is CASSHRVNTEAFF. CDR3 DNA: TGTGCCAGCAGCCACAGGGTCAACACTGAAGCTTTCTTT.

V and J are TRBV4-2 and TRBJ1-2; maybe TRBD1 (6 bases). CDR1 is LGHNA and CDR2 is YNFKEQ in the germline V gene. This CDR3 has 13 amino acids. The V end was cut by 2 bases, the J end by 5 bases, with 9 bases between. The CDR3 sequence: CASSQPTGYGYTF. As DNA, the CDR3 is TGTGCCAGCAGCCAACCTACAGGGTATGGCTACACCTTC.

This clone was counted only a few times. The rearrangement links TRBV6-5 to TRBJ1-2; 7 nucleotides line up with TRBD1. The germline gives CDR1 MNHEY, CDR2 SVGAGI. The CDR3 extends over 15 amino acids. V shed 0 bases and J 4 bases; nucleotides not matched to a gene: 5. CDR3 in amino acids: CASSYSGDSPYGYTF. In DNA, the CDR3 is TGTGCCAGCAGTTACTCCGGGGACAGTCCCTATGGCTACACCTTC.

V gene TRBV10-3 combines with J gene TRBJ2-3; 10 nucleotides line up with TRBD1. The germline gives CDR1 ENHRY, CDR2 SYGVKD. CDR3 size: 17 residues. The J segment lost 0 bases and the V segment lost 7 bases, leaving 10 bases of the junction unmatched. The CDR3 DNA sequence: TGTGCCATCATGGCGGGACAGGGGACTCCTAGCACAGATACGCAGTATTTT. Translating it yields CAIMAGQGTPSTDTQYF.

The J gene is TRBJ2-1, the V gene TRBV2; 15 bases are a match to TRBD2. Germline V gene sequence: CDR1 SNHLY, CDR2 FYNNEI. The CDR3 extends over 15 amino acids. V gave up 5 bases and J gave up 6 bases; unmatched junction bases: 2. In nucleotides, the CDR3 is TGTGCCAGCAGTTGGACTAGCGGGGGGGCCAATGAGCAGTTCTTC. It specifies CASSWTSGGANEQFF.